This TCR beta chain stems from a study of shared clonotypes between healthy human individuals. CDR3 length: 11 amino acids. Germline V gives CDR1 DFQATT, CDR2 SNEGSKA (reference sequence). The V gene lost 3 bases and the J gene lost 7 bases, with 10 bases spanning the gap. Profiled with immunoSEQ multiplex PCR; TCRdb holds only in-frame clones, not every one. The data hold approximately 1,500,000 clones, with roughly 96% observed a single time. The chain uses TRBV20-1 and TRBJ2-7, with no clear D. The source is a man younger than 40 in good health. Sequencing input: naive CD4+ T cells sorted from blood. Described subset: CD45RA+ positively selected. CDR3 coding DNA: TGCAGTGCTAGTTTTGTGGAAGAGCAGTACTTC. It translates to CSASFVEEQYF.